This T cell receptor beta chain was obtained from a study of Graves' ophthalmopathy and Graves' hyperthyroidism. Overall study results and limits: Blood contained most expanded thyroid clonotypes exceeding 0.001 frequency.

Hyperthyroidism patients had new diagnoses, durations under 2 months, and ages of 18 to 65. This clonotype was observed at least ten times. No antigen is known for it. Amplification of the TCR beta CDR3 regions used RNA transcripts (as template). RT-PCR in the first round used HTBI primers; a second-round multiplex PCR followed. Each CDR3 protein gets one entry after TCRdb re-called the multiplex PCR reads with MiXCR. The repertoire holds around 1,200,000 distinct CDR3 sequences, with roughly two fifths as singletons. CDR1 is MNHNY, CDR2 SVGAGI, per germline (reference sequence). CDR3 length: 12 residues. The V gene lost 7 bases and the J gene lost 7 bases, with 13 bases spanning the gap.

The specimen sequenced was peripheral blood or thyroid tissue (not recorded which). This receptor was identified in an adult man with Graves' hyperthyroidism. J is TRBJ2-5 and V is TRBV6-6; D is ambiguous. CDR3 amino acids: CASTSSMGTQYF. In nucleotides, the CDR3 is TGTGCCAGCACCTCTTCCATGGGGACCCAGTACTTC.